The 26 T cell receptor beta chains reported below all come from one sample, sequenced in a study of cytomegalovirus exposure and HLA in healthy donors. Amplification used 60 Vbeta primers and 13 Jbeta primers. TCRdb's copy holds only in-frame clones and misses some; the assay was immunoSEQ multiplex PCR. The data contain 100,000 to 150,000 clones, around 85% of them singletons. Material for sequencing was PBMCs. The receptors derive from a man younger than 45 in good health and CMV-seronegative.

The chain is built from TRBV11-2 and TRBJ2-7, with TRBD1 matching 10 bases. The junction had 7 bases not matched to a gene; V was cut back by 4 bases and J by 4 bases. This CDR3 has 15 amino acids. Germline V gene sequence: CDR1 SGHAT, CDR2 FQNNGV. CDR3 nucleotide sequence: TGTGCCAGCAGCTCCTGGGGGACAGGGGATTACGAGCAGTACTTC. It is translated as CASSSWGTGDYEQYF.

This sequence joins TRBV29-1 and TRBJ2-3, with 8 bases identical to TRBD1. Germline trimming cut 0 bases from V and 2 bases from J; bases unmatched to any gene: 4. The CDR3 sequence is 15 residues long. CDR1 and CDR2 (germline): SQVTM, ANQGSEA. In DNA, the CDR3 is TGCAGCGTTGAAGATCAGGGGGCGGTCACAGATACGCAGTATTTT. Protein: CSVEDQGAVTDTQYF.

This chain joins TRBV9 and TRBJ2-3; tentative D call: TRBD2 (6 bases). Germline CDR1 and CDR2: SGDLS and YYNGEE. This CDR3 has 14 residues. Trimming stripped 1 base from V and 4 bases from J, with 10 bases between. The CDR3 DNA sequence: TGTGCCAGCAGCGTATCTTCGGGGGCAGATACGCAGTATTTT. This translates into CASSVSSGADTQYF.

This clone was counted a few times. The rearrangement uses TRBV2 and TRBJ2-5, with 8 bases that match TRBD1. CDR3 length: 13 residues. V dropped 7 bases and J dropped 2; count of bases not matched to a gene: 3. From germline, CDR1 is SNHLY and CDR2 FYNNEI. Here the CDR3 DNA reads TGTGCCAGCATCACAGGGGGTCAAGAGACCCAGTACTTC. Residues: CASITGGQETQYF.

This chain connects TRBV6-5 to TRBJ2-7; D is perhaps TRBD2 (7 bases). Germline V gene lookup returns CDR1 MNHEY and CDR2 SVGAGI. V lost 3 bases and J 5 bases, leaving 14 bases between the germline ends. The CDR3 extends over 14 amino acids. The CDR3 spells CASSYGGANDEQYF. The CDR3 coding sequence is TGTGCCAGCAGTTATGGGGGGGCTAACGACGAGCAGTACTTC.

The CDR3 protein is CASSSVLAGGPRDEQFF. CDR3 nucleotides: TGTGCCAGCTCATCTGTACTAGCGGGGGGGCCTAGGGATGAGCAGTTCTTC. This chain connects TRBV18 to TRBJ2-1, with 13 positions matching TRBD2. The length of the CDR3 is 17 residues. Losses at the gene ends were 5 bases for V and 8 bases for J; bases not matched to a gene: 12. Germline V gene data show CDR1 as KGHSH and CDR2 as LQKENI.

Sample share makes this clone medium-sized. This sequence joins TRBV28 and TRBJ2-6; tentatively, D is TRBD2 (6 bases). From germline, CDR1 is MDHEN and CDR2 SYDVKM. The CDR3 is 16 residues long. Trimming stripped 3 bases from V and 0 bases from J, with 9 bases between. In DNA form, the CDR3 reads TGTGCCAGCAGTTTGGGGACTCTCTCTGGGGCCAACGTCCTGACTTTC. Residues: CASSLGTLSGANVLTF. The variable domain in full, completed from reference TRBV28 and TRBJ2-6, reads DVKVTQSSRYLVKRTGEKVFLECVQDMDHENMFWYRQDPGLGLRLIYFSYDVKMKEKGDIPEGYSVSREKKERFSLILESASTNQTSMYLCASSLGTLSGANVLTFGAGSRLTVL.

V gene TRBV28 combines with J gene TRBJ1-1; no firm D call. The ends were cut back, 3 bases at V and 1 base at J, with 9 bases in the middle. The CDR3 is 14 amino acids. Germline V gene data show CDR1 as MDHEN and CDR2 as SYDVKM. This chain's CDR3 is CASSLWQENTEAFF. The DNA for the CDR3 is TGTGCCAGCAGTTTGTGGCAGGAGAACACTGAAGCTTTCTTT.

This clone was recorded a few times. The chain couples TRBV6-5 to TRBJ2-7; the D gene is possibly TRBD2 (5 bases). Trimming took 6 bases from V and 2 from J, leaving 5 bases between them. This CDR3 has 11 amino acids. Germline CDR1 MNHEY, CDR2 SVGAGI. The CDR3 loop is CASSGAYEQYF. The DNA for the CDR3 is TGTGCCAGCAGCGGGGCCTACGAGCAGTACTTC.

In DNA form, the CDR3 reads TGTGCCAGCAGCTCGGGGACTAGCGGGGGCGATACGCAGTATTTT. Translated, it gives CASSSGTSGGDTQYF. This chain connects TRBV5-5 to TRBJ2-3; 14 positions agree with TRBD2. The germline CDR1 and CDR2 sequences are SGHKS and YYEKEE (reference sequence). V gave up 3 bases and J gave up 6 bases; unmatched junction bases: 3. The CDR3 runs to 15 residues.

This chain joins TRBV5-4 and TRBJ2-5, with a weak D call TRBD1 (5 bases). This CDR3 spans 14 amino acids. Germline CDR1 is SGHNT and CDR2 is YYREEE (reference sequence). Trimming removed 3 bases at V and 2 bases at J, with 11 bases between. The CDR3 coding sequence is TGTGCCAGCAGCTCAGGGTACAGACAAGAGACCCAGTACTTC. This sequence encodes CASSSGYRQETQYF. Full variable domain (missing parts from reference TRBV5-4 and TRBJ2-5): ETGVTQSPTHLIKTRGQQVTLRCSSQSGHNTVSWYQQALGQGPQFIFQYYREEENGRGNFPPRFSGLQFPNYSSELNVNALELDDSALYLCASSSGYRQETQYFGPGTRLLVL.

This sequence joins TRBV13 and TRBJ1-2; the match to TRBD1 covers 10 bases. The junction had 9 bases not matched to a gene; V was cut back by 5 bases and J by 6 bases. The CDR3 extends over 15 amino acids. The germline gives CDR1 PRHDT, CDR2 FYEKMQ (reference sequence). The CDR3 loop reads CASSPGEGTGDGYTF. CDR3 bases: TGTGCCAGCAGCCCGGGGGAAGGGACAGGGGATGGCTACACCTTC.

The rearrangement uses TRBV7-2 and TRBJ2-1; a weak D match, TRBD2 (6 bases). Trimming pared 3 bases from V and 4 bases from J, leaving 22 bases between. The germline CDR1 and CDR2 sequences are SGHTA and FQGNSA. The CDR3 contains 18 residues. For the CDR3, the DNA is TGTGCCAGCAGCTTGGGACGGACTATTGCGGGGATATACAATGAGCAGTTCTTC. Translation: CASSLGRTIAGIYNEQFF.

This chain uses TRBV18 with TRBJ2-2; 13 bases are a match to TRBD2. This CDR3 is built from 20 residues. Germline V gives CDR1 KGHSH, CDR2 LQKENI. V was pared by 3 bases and J by 2 bases, with 12 bases of the junction left unmatched. The CDR3 reads CASSPNPGLAGRINTGELFF. The DNA for the CDR3 is TGTGCCAGCTCACCCAATCCGGGACTAGCGGGGAGGATTAACACCGGGGAGCTGTTTTTT.

The chain combines TRBV11-2 with TRBJ2-2; 9 bases are a match to TRBD1. Germline values: CDR1 SGHAT, CDR2 FQNNGV. The CDR3 has 15 amino acids. V dropped 3 bases and J dropped 6; count of bases not matched to a gene: 5. CDR3 DNA: TGTGCCAGCAGCTTGGGACAGGGTAGGCCCGGGGAGCTGTTTTTT. Amino acids: CASSLGQGRPGELFF.

This clone was recorded once. V gene TRBV7-9 combines with J gene TRBJ1-3; a weak D match, TRBD1 (6 bases). This CDR3 contains 14 residues. Germline CDR1 and CDR2: SEHNR and FQNEAQ (reference sequence). Trimming stripped 7 bases from V and 2 bases from J, with 12 bases between. In DNA form, the CDR3 reads TGTGCCAGCAACCTCGGGGGGCCTGGAAACACCATATATTTT. It translates to CASNLGGPGNTIYF.

The gene calls are TRBV5-1 and TRBJ2-2; 7 bases align to TRBD2. Losses at the gene ends were 3 bases for V and 3 bases for J; bases not matched to a gene: 5. The germline gives CDR1 SGHRS, CDR2 YFSETQ. The CDR3 extends over 15 amino acids. CDR3 nucleotides: TGCGCCAGCAGCTCTCGCGGGGGAGACACCGGGGAGCTGTTTTTT. Protein sequence: CASSSRGGDTGELFF. Together with reference TRBV5-1 and TRBJ2-2, the CDR3 gives the full variable domain: KAGVTQTPRYLIKTRGQQVTLSCSPISGHRSVSWYQQTPGQGLQFLFEYFSETQRNKGNFPGRFSGRQFSNSRSEMNVSTLELGDSALYLCASSSRGGDTGELFFGEGSRLTVL.

The V call is TRBV28, the J call TRBJ2-1, with TRBD2 identical over 10 bases. The CDR3 has 16 amino acids. CDR1 and CDR2 from the germline V gene are MDHEN and SYDVKM. J gave up 2 bases and V 5 bases, and 6 bases lay outside the gene matches. This CDR3 reads CASSPPGLATYNEQFF. DNA of the CDR3: TGTGCCAGCAGTCCCCCGGGACTAGCGACCTACAATGAGCAGTTCTTC.

The CDR3 nucleotides read TGCGCCAGCAGTGATAGGGGGATCTCTGGGGCCAACGTCCTGACTTTC. Protein: CASSDRGISGANVLTF. This chain links TRBV10-2 with TRBJ2-6; maybe TRBD1 (6 bases). The CDR3 contains 16 residues. V lost 3 bases to trimming and J lost 0 bases, with 9 bases between them. CDR1 and CDR2 from the germline V gene are WSHSY and SAAADI.

V is TRBV29-1 and J is TRBJ2-1; 12 bases map to TRBD2. With 5 bases clipped from V and 9 bases from J, the junction kept 11 bases outside the gene matches. From germline, CDR1 is SQVTM and CDR2 ANQGSEA. The CDR3 consists of 15 residues. CDR3 nucleotide sequence: TGCAGCGTTAGACAGCTAGCGGGGGGGGCTGGTGAGCAGTTCTTC. It codes for CSVRQLAGGAGEQFF.

CDR3 bases: TGCGCCAGCAGTGCCGACTGGGGCGGGGGGGTTTCCTACGAGCAGTACTTC. Encoded protein: CASSADWGGGVSYEQYF. This rearrangement joins TRBV10-2 to TRBJ2-7; TRBD2 aligns across 9 bases. This CDR3 has 17 amino acids. Germline V gives CDR1 WSHSY, CDR2 SAAADI. Unmatched junction bases numbered 11, after V lost 4 bases and J lost 1 base.

V and J are TRBV5-1 and TRBJ1-2; D possibly corresponds to TRBD1 (5 bases). From germline, CDR1 is SGHRS and CDR2 YFSETQ. V dropped 0 bases and J dropped 2 bases, with 8 bases sitting between them. The CDR3 runs 14 residues. CDR3 sequence (DNA): TGCGCCAGCAGCTTGGAGGGGTGGAACTATGGCTACACCTTC. Translation: CASSLEGWNYGYTF.

The DNA of the CDR3 is TGCGCCAGCAGCGCGGACAGGGGCGCTGAAGCTTTCTTT. This sequence encodes CASSADRGAEAFF. V and J are TRBV4-3 and TRBJ1-1, with 9 bases matching TRBD1. Germline values: CDR1 LGHNA, CDR2 YSLEER. With 5 bases clipped from V and 6 bases from J, the junction kept 4 bases outside the gene matches. The length of the CDR3 is 13 residues.

The gene calls are TRBV2 and TRBJ1-3; D is possibly TRBD1 (6 bases). Trimming cost V 7 bases and J 0 bases, with 13 bases left between them. The germline V gene encodes CDR1 SNHLY and CDR2 FYNNEI. CDR3 size: 15 residues. The DNA for the CDR3 is TGTGCCAGCACCTCGGACAGTAACTCTGGAAACACCATATATTTT. Amino acids: CASTSDSNSGNTIYF.

The chain uses TRBV7-9 and TRBJ1-1; 8 bases agree with TRBD1. V dropped 5 bases and J dropped 10; count of bases not matched to a gene: 6. CDR1 is SEHNR, CDR2 FQNEAQ, per germline (reference sequence). There are 12 residues in the CDR3. The CDR3 nucleotides are TGTGCCAGCAGCCCACAGGGGGAAGGAGCTTTCTTT. Its protein is CASSPQGEGAFF.

The V gene is TRBV15, the J gene TRBJ2-5; possibly TRBD2 for D (7 bases). The DNA end favors TRBJ2-7, so the J call may be wrong. Germline-derived CDR1 and CDR2 are LNHNV and YYDKDF (reference sequence). The CDR3 length is 16 residues. CDR3 sequence reads: CATSPFARGGWYEQYF. The CDR3, as DNA: TGTGCCACCAGCCCATTCGCAAGGGGGGGCTGGTACGAGCAGTACTTC.